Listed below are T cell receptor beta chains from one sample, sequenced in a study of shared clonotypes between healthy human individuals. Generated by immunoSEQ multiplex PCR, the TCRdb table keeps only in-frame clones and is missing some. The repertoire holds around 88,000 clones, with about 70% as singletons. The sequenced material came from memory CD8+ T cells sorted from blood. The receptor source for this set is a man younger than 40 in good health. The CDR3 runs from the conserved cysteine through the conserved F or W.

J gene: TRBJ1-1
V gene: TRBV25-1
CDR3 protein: CASDRGDTEAFF

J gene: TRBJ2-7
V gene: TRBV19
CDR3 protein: CASASTGMAYEQYF

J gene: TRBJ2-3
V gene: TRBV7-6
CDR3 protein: CASSLAAGGTDTQYF

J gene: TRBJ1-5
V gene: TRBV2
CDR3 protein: CASSERTTGSQPQHF

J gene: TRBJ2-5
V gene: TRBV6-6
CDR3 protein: CASSSRSAQETQYF

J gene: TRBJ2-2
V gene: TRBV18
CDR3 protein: CASSQIAGGETGELFF

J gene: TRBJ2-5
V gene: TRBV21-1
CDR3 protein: CASSKGPSKGLAWETQYF

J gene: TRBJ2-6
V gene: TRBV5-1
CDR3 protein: CASSVPGARGANVLTF

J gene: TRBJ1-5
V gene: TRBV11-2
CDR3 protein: CASSSTGGGQPQHF

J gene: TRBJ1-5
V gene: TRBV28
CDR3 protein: CASRPRRDRGTNSNQPQHF

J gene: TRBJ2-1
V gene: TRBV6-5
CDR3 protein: CASSYSESGREFF

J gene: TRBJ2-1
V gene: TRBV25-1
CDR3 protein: CASSELAEGLDEQFF

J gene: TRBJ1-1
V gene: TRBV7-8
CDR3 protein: CASSFLSAAGGTEAFF

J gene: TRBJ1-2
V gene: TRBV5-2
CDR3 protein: CASSSTASNYGYTF

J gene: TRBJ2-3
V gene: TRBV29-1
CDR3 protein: CSVGGGGPGTSGSTDTQYF

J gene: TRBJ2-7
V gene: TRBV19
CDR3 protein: CASSRLSGYEQYF

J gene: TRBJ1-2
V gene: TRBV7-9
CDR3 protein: CASSPGGQTYGYTF

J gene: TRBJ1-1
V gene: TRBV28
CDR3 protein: CATTPLRESTEAFF

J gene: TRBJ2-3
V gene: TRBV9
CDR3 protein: CASTQGGTAYTDTQYF

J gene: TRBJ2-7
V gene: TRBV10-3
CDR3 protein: CAAGPSEQYF

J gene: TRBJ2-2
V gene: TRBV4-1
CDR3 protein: CASSPPRDLTGELFF

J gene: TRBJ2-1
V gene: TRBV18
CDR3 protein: CASSPRFRDGNEQFF

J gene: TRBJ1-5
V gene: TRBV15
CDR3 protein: CATSRDPGEASGQPQHF

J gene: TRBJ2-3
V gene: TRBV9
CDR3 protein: CASSSQGRTDTQYF

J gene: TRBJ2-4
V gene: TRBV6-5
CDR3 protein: CASSSETDIQYF

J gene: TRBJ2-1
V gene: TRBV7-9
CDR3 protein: CASSVSGTYNEQFF

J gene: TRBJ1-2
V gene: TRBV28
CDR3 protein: CASGLGVGANNGYTF

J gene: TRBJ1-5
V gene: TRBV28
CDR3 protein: CASSLWQGRKPQHF

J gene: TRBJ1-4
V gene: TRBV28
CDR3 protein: CASSLLTDSNEKLFF

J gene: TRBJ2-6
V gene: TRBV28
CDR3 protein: CASSIRDRGIHSGANVLTF

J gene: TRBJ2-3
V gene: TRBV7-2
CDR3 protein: CASSLSGGTQYF

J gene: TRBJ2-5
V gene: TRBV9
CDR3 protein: CASSALGQGVPETQYF

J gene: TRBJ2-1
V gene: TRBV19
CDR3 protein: CASSILTSGLYNEQFF

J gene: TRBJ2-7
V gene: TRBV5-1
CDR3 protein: CASNPGQGYEQYF

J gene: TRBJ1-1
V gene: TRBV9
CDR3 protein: CASSVSGNTEAFF

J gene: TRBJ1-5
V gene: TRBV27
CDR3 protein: CAVGQPGNQPQHF

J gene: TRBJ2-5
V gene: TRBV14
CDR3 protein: CASSQGTSADRGETQYF

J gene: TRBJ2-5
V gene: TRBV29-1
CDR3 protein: CSVESQQSPSGYQETQYF

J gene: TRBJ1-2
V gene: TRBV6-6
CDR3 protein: CASSLLGGFDGYTF

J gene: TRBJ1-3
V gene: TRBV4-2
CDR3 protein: CASSQDGQLSGNTIYF